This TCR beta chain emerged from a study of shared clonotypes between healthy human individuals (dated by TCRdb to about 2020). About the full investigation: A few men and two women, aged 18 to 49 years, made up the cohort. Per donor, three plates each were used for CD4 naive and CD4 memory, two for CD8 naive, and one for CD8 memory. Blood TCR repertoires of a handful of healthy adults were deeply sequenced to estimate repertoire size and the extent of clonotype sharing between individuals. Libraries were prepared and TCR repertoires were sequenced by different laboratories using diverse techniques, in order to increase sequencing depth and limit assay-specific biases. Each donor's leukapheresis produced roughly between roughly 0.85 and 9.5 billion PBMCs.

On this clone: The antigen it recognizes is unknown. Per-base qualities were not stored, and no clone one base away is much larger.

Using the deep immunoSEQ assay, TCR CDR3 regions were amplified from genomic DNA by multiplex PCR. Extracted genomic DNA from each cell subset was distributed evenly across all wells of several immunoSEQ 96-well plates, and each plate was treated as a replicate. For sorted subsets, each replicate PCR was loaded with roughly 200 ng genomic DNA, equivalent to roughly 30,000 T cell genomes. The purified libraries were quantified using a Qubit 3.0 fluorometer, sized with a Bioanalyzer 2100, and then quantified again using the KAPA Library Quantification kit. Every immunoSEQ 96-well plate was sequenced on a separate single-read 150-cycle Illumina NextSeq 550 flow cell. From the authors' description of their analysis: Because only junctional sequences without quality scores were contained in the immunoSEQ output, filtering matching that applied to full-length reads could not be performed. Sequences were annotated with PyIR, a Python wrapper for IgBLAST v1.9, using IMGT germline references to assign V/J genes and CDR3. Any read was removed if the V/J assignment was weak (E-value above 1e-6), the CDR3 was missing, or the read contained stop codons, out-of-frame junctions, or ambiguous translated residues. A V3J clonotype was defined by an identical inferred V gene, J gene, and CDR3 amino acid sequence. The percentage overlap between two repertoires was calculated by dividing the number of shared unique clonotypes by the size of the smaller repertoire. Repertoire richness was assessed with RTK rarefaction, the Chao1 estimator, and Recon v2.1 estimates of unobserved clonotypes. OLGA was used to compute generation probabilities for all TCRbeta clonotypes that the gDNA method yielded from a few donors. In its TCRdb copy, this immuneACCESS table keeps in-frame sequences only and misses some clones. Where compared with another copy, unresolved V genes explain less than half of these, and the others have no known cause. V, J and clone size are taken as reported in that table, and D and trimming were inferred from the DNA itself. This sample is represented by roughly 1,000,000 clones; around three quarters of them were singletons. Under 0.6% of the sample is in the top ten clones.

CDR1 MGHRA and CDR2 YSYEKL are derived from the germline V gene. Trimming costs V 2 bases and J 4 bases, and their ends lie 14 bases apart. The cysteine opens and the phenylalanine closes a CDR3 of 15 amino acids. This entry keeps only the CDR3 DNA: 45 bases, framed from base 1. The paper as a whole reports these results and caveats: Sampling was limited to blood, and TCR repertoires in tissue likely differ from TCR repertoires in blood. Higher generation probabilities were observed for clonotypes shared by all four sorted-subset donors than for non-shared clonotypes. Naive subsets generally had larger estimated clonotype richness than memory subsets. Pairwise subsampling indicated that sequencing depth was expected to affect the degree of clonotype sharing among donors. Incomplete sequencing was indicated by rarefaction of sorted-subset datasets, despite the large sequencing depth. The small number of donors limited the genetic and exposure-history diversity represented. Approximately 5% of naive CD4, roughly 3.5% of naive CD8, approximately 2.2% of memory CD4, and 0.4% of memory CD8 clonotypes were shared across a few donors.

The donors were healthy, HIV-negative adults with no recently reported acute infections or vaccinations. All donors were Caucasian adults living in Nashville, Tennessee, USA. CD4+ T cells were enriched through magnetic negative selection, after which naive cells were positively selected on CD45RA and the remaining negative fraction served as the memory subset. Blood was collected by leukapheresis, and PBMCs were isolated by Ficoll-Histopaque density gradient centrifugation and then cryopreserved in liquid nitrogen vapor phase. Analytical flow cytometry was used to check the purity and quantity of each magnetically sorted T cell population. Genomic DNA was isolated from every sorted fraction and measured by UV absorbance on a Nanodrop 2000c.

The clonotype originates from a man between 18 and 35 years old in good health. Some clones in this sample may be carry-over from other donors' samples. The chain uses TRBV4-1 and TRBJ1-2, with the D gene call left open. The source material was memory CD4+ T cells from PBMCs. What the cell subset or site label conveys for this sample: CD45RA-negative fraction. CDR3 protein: CASSQPLAGIYGYTF. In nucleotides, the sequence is TGCGCCAGCAGCCAACCTCTCGCGGGCATCTATGGCTACACCTTC.